This T cell receptor beta chain appears in the sequencing data of a study of cytomegalovirus exposure and HLA in healthy donors. Study in general: In terms of ancestry, the Caucasian-associated cluster contained roughly four fifths of the approximately 400 genotyped donors.

This CDR3 has 22 residues. The J segment lost 3 bases and the V segment lost 0 bases, leaving 23 bases of the junction unmatched. Germline CDR1 MGHRA, CDR2 YSYEKL. Concerning this clone itself: Its antigen is unidentified.

PCR amplification relied on 60 Vbeta primers (plus 13 Jbeta primers). Sequencing was performed with immunoSEQ multiplex PCR; in TCRdb, only in-frame clones are kept and a portion is missing. The table lists over 110,000 clones, 82% of them singletons, with less than 3% in the top ten. Overall study results and limits: The authors assumed roughly uniform sequencing depth across donors for presence/absence analyses.

The V and J genes are TRBV4-1 and TRBJ2-3, with 8 nucleotides matching TRBD2. This TCR was sampled from a male donor in good health and CMV-seronegative. Sequenced sample: PBMCs. The CDR3 DNA sequence: TGCGCCAGCAGCCAAGATTTCGGCCTCCGGGGGGGCGGGGACTTAAGGACAGATACGCAGTATTTT. Protein sequence: CASSQDFGLRGGGDLRTDTQYF.